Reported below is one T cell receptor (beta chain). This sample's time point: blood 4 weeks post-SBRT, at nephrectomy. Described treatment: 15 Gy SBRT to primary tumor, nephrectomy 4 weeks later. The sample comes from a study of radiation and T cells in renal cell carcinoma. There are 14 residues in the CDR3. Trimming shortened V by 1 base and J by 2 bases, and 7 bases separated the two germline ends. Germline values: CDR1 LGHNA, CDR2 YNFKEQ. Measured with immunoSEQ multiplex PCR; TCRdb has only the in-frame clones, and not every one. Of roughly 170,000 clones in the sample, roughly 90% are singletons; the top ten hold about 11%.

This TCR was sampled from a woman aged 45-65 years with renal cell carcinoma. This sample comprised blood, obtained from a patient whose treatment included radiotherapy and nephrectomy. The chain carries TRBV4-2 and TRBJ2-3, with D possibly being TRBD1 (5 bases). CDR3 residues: CASSQVGPTDTQYF. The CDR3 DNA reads TGTGCCAGCAGCCAAGTGGGGCCCACAGATACGCAGTATTTT.